The 7 T cell receptor beta chains below come from one sample, sequenced in a study of cytomegalovirus exposure and HLA in healthy donors. PCR used 60 Vbeta primers and 13 Jbeta primers. This table comes from immunoSEQ multiplex PCR, and its TCRdb copy is limited to in-frame clones, with some not included. The sample includes about 170,000 clones, around 83% of them seen just once. Sequenced: PBMCs. The receptors derive from a man aged 30 to 45 in good health and CMV-seropositive.

The chain couples TRBV6-5 to TRBJ1-2; D is undetermined. CDR3 length: 13 residues. Trimming left V 6 bases short and J 8 bases short, with 16 bases between. Germline lookup yields CDR1 MNHEY and CDR2 SVGAGI. For the CDR3, the DNA is TGTGCCAGCAGCTCACACGCACCCAGGGGCTACACCTTC. This codes for CASSSHAPRGYTF.

CDR3 DNA: TGTGCCAGCAGTTTAGTACACAAAGCCTACGAGCAGTACTTC. It translates to CASSLVHKAYEQYF. The chain links TRBV28 to TRBJ2-7, with unresolved D. The CDR3 covers 14 residues. Trimming took off 2 bases at V and 2 bases at J, with 10 bases between the two ends. Looked up from germline, CDR1 is MDHEN and CDR2 is SYDVKM.

A single count supports this clone. The V call is TRBV5-5, the J call TRBJ2-3, with D possibly matching TRBD2 (6 bases). The CDR3 runs to 13 residues. Germline V CDR1 and CDR2: SGHKS, YYEKEE (reference sequence). Trimming shortened V by 2 bases and J by 4 bases, and 8 bases separated the two germline ends. DNA of the CDR3: TGTGCCAGCAGCTTAACTAGCTCAGATACGCAGTATTTT. Translation: CASSLTSSDTQYF.

The V and J genes are TRBV27 and TRBJ1-1; the D gene is possibly TRBD1 (6 bases). Trimming removed 0 bases from V and 0 bases from J, with 8 bases in between. Germline CDR1 MNHEY, CDR2 SMNVEV (reference sequence). This CDR3 comprises 15 residues. CDR3 protein: CASSLSQGLNTEAFF. Written as DNA, the CDR3 is TGTGCCAGCAGTTTATCCCAGGGGTTGAACACTGAAGCTTTCTTT.

This clone has just a few counts. The chain has TRBV5-1 and TRBJ2-7; TRBD2 agrees at 9 bases. With V trimmed by 3 bases and J by 4 bases, 11 bases remained unmatched. Germline CDR1 and CDR2: SGHRS and YFSETQ. This CDR3 has 16 residues. CDR3 in DNA: TGCGCCAGCAGCTCGGACCCTTGGCGGGAGGGTTACGAGCAGTACTTC. Translation gives CASSSDPWREGYEQYF.

CDR3 protein: CASSLATGGVEQFF. The CDR3 nucleotides are TGTGCCAGCAGCTTAGCCACAGGGGGCGTTGAGCAGTTCTTC. This rearrangement joins TRBV11-3 to TRBJ2-1; TRBD1 aligns across 9 bases. This CDR3 is 14 amino acids long. CDR1 and CDR2 from the germline V gene are SGHNT and YENEEA. After removal of 1 base from V and 9 bases from J, the junction contained 4 bases not matched to a gene.

The chain has TRBV6-5 and TRBJ2-7, with 9 bases aligning to TRBD1. The trim removed 5 bases at V and 3 bases at J, leaving 8 bases unmatched. CDR1 is MNHEY and CDR2 is SVGAGI in the germline V gene. This CDR3 spans 15 amino acids. In DNA form, the CDR3 reads TGTGCCAGCAGTACACGGACAGGGGCTATCTACGAGCAGTACGTC. Protein product: CASSTRTGAIYEQYV.